The rows below give T cell receptor beta chains drawn from one sample of a study of regulatory T cells in long-lasting Graves disease. TCRdb processed the multiplex PCR reads anew with MiXCR; each CDR3 protein has one entry. Among a few hundred thousand distinct CDR3 sequences listed, about a quarter were seen once. Here the sequenced sample was peripheral blood mononuclear cells (PBMCs), taken when the disease was refractory, from a patient treated with antithyroid drugs. The receptors here all came from a female donor with Graves disease. Both conserved end residues are part of each CDR3. A D gene is named only where the DNA matches it firmly. The size entry is marked missing in some rows and otherwise reads once, few, many or a size class.

j_call v_call d_call cdr3_length clone_size cdr3_nt cdr3_aa
TRBJ1-1 TRBV5-1 TRBD1 14 NA TGCGCCAGCACCGACCCCAACAGGGGCACTGAAGCTTTCTTT CASTDPNRGTEAFF
TRBJ1-2 TRBV9 TRBD1 14 few TGTGCCAGCAGCGCCGGGACAGGCACCTATGGCTACACCTTC CASSAGTGTYGYTF
TRBJ2-5 TRBV3-1 NA 13 NA TGTGCCAGCAGCCTAGCGGACCAAGAGACCCAGCACTTC CASSLADQETQHF
TRBJ2-7 TRBV5-4 NA 13 few TGTGCCAGCAGCCCAAGGGACGGCTACGAGCAGTACTTC CASSPRDGYEQYF
TRBJ2-7 TRBV2 NA 14 many TGTGCCAGCAGTGAAACCCGGGGAGGTGGCGAGCAGTACTTC CASSETRGGGEQYF
TRBJ2-2 TRBV9 NA 18 NA TGTGCCAGCAGCCCGAGACATACAGGGTTACTAGGCACCGGGGAGCTGTTTTTT CASSPRHTGLLGTGELFF
TRBJ1-5 TRBV5-4 TRBD1 14 NA TGTGCCAGCAGCCTACAGGGGCAGGGTCAGCCCCAGCATTTT CASSLQGQGQPQHF
TRBJ1-1 TRBV5-4 TRBD1 15 few TGTGCCACCGTTGCAGGGGGCCTTGGTAGCACTGAAGCTTTCTTT CATVAGGLGSTEAFF
TRBJ1-4 TRBV20-1 NA 16 NA TGCAGTGCTAGAGATGAAGCAGCATCAACTAATGAAAAACTGTTTTTT CSARDEAASTNEKLFF
TRBJ2-7 TRBV7-2 TRBD1 17 many TGTGCCAGCAGCTTGGGGCTGGGACAGGCTGTGGCCTACGAGCAGTACTTC CASSLGLGQAVAYEQYF
TRBJ1-5 TRBV3-1 NA 13 many TGTGCCAGCAGCCAAAGACAGGATCAGCCCCAGCATTTT CASSQRQDQPQHF
TRBJ2-5 TRBV28 TRBD1 15 NA TGTGCCAGCAGTTCTGCGGGACAGGGGGGAGAGACCCAGTACTTC CASSSAGQGGETQYF
TRBJ2-2 TRBV7-9 NA 17 NA TGTGCCAGCAGCTTACCGGACTTAGTGGGCTTCACCGGGGAGCTGTTTTTT CASSLPDLVGFTGELFF
TRBJ2-5 TRBV6-2/TRBV6-3 NA 13 many TGTGCCAGCAGTGAATGGGGTCAAGAGACCCAGTACTTC CASSEWGQETQYF
TRBJ1-4 TRBV11-2 NA 16 NA TGTGCCAGCAGCCTATCAGCCGGGGCAACTAATGAAAAACTGTTTTTT CASSLSAGATNEKLFF
TRBJ2-5 TRBV13 TRBD2 17 many TGTGCCAGCAGCTTAGGCCGGGGAACTAGCGGCCAAGAGACCCAGTACTTC CASSLGRGTSGQETQYF
TRBJ2-5 TRBV27 NA 16 few TGTGCCAGCAGTTTATTCAGCGAGGAGCCCCAAGAGACCCAGTACTTC CASSLFSEEPQETQYF
TRBJ2-7 TRBV2 NA 13 NA TGTGCCAGCTTCCACGATTTGTCCTACGAGCAGTACTTC CASFHDLSYEQYF
TRBJ2-5 TRBV6-5 NA 13 many TGTGCCAGCAGTTATGAGGGTGAAGAGACCCAGTACTTC CASSYEGEETQYF
TRBJ1-1 TRBV12-3/TRBV12-4 NA 14 many TGTGCCAGCAGCATCGATAGCCTGAACACTGAAGCTTTCTTT CASSIDSLNTEAFF
TRBJ1-1 TRBV5-1 NA 13 many TGCGCCAGCAGCTTAGAACAGGGTCGGTCGGCTTTCTTT CASSLEQGRSAFF
TRBJ1-1 TRBV7-9 NA 14 many TGTGCCAGCAGCTACAGGGATGGGAACACTGAAGCTTTCTTT CASSYRDGNTEAFF
TRBJ2-3 TRBV7-2 NA 15 NA TGTGCCAGCAGCTTTTTACTCGGACCGCCCCATACGCAGTATTTT CASSFLLGPPHTQYF